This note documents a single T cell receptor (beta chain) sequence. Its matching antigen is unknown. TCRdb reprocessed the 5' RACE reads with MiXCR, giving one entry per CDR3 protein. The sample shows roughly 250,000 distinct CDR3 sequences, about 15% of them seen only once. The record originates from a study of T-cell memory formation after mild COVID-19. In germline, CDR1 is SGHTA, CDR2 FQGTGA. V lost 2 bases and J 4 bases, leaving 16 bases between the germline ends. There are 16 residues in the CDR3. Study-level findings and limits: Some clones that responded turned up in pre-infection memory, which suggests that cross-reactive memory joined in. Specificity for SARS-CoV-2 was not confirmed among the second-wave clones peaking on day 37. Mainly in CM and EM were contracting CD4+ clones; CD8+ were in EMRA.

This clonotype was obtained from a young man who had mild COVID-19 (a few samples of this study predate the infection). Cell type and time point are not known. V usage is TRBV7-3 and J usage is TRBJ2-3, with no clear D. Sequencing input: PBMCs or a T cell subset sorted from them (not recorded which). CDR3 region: CASSLFASLLPDTQYF. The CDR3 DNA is TGTGCCAGCAGCTTATTCGCTAGTCTTCTCCCAGATACGCAGTATTTT.